This TCR beta chain was profiled in a study of PD-L1 blockade in urothelial cancer. Study-level information: Males with urothelial cancer arising in the bladder constituted about 85% of the roughly 30 patients.

Time point noted: peripheral blood 6 weeks after treatment start. Sample numbers ranged from 1 to 8 per patient, encompassing pretreatment and on-treatment collections. Assay used: immunoSEQ multiplex PCR; TCRdb lists only in-frame clones, some missing. The table records approximately 40,000 clones, 70% to 90% of them present only once. This clone has just a few counts. Looked up from germline, CDR1 is MGHRA and CDR2 is YSYEKL. The V end lost 1 base, the J end lost 4 bases, and 2 bases lay between the germline ends. The length of the CDR3 is 12 residues. The sample consisted of PBMCs, taken around atezolizumab (anti-PD-L1) treatment. This clonotype originated in a man aged 60 to 69 with urothelial cancer. The V gene is TRBV4-1, the J gene TRBJ1-3; D gene unclear. The CDR3 bases are TGCGCCAGCAGCCAAGCGGGAAACACCATATATTTT. Residues: CASSQAGNTIYF.